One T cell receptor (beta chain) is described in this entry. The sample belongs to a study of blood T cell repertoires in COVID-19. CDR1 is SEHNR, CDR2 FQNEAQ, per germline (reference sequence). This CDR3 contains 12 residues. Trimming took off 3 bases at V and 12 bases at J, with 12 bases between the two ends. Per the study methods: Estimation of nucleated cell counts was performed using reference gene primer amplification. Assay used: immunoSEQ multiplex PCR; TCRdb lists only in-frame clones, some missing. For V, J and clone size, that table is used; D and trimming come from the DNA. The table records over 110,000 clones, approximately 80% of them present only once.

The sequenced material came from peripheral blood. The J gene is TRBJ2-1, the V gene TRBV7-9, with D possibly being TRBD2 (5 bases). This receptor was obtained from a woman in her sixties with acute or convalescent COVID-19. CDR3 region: CASSFIGGAQFF. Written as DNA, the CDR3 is TGTGCCAGCAGCTTTATCGGAGGAGCGCAGTTCTTC.